Below, 31 T cell receptor beta chains from the same sample are listed, as sequenced in a study of T cells in Graves' hyperthyroidism and ophthalmopathy. Authors of the study amplified TCR beta CDR3 regions from RNA transcripts. The TCR CDR3 first-round RT-PCR relied on the HTBI primer set. TCRdb reanalysed the multiplex PCR reads using MiXCR and keeps one entry per CDR3 protein. The sample carries about 570,000 distinct CDR3 sequences, 12% to 15% recorded once. Specimen: blood. The receptors were gathered from a woman aged 40 to 50 with Graves' hyperthyroidism.

Of note for this clonotype: One base away lies a much larger clone, so this may be a sequencing read error. The chain has TRBV28 and TRBJ1-1; TRBD1 agrees at 10 bases. The CDR3 has 15 amino acids. The germline gives CDR1 MDHEN, CDR2 SYDVKM. Trimming at V came to 5 bases and at J to 7 bases, leaving 10 bases not matched to a gene. The CDR3 DNA reads as TGTGCCAGCAGTGCCCCGGACAGGGGGAGAAATGAAGCTTTCTTT. Amino acids: CASSAPDRGRNEAFF. The variable domain in full, with the rest retrieved from reference TRBV28 and TRBJ1-1, is DVKVTQSSRYLVKRTGEKVFLECVQDMDHENMFWYRQDPGLGLRLIYFSYDVKMKEKGDIPEGYSVSREKKERFSLILESASTNQTSMYLCASSAPDRGRNEAFFGQGTRLTVV.

This clonotype was counted many times. The chain recombines TRBV11-3 with TRBJ2-7, with D possibly being TRBD1 (6 bases). The CDR3 runs 14 residues. Germline lookup yields CDR1 SGHNT and CDR2 YENEEA. V was clipped by 8 bases and J by 2 bases, with 16 bases between them. The DNA of the CDR3 is TGTGCCAGCGGAAACAGGGAGAACGCCTACGAGCAGTACTTC. Translated, it gives CASGNRENAYEQYF.

The chain links TRBV6-2 or TRBV6-3 to TRBJ2-1; D is unresolved. There are 17 residues in the CDR3. From germline, CDR1 is MNHEY and CDR2 SVGEGT. V was shortened by 7 bases and J by 0 bases, with 19 bases between the two germline ends. CDR3 in amino acids: CASTQSGGQSSYNEQFF. The CDR3 nucleotides are TGTGCCAGCACGCAATCTGGCGGCCAAAGCTCCTACAATGAGCAGTTCTTC.

In its sample, this clonotype was seen many times. The chain couples TRBV2 to TRBJ2-1; TRBD2 aligns across 9 bases. The CDR3 spans 16 residues. Germline V lookup: CDR1 SNHLY, CDR2 FYNNEI. After removal of 6 bases from V and 6 bases from J, the junction contained 12 bases not matched to a gene. The DNA for the CDR3 is TGTGCCAGCAGGCGAAGAGTAGCGGGAGATTTCAATGAGCAGTTCTTC. Protein: CASRRRVAGDFNEQFF.

Notes on this clonotype: A read error may explain this, as a much larger clone is one base away. The chain joins TRBV6-4 to TRBJ1-2, with 10 positions matching TRBD1. The germline gives CDR1 MRHNA, CDR2 SNTAGT. The CDR3 spans 15 residues. J was trimmed by 6 bases and V by 11 bases; bases with no gene match: 15. The CDR3 nucleotides read TGTGCCGGCACCCGCGAGACAGGGGGCAAGGATGGCTACACCTTC. Encoded protein: CAGTRETGGKDGYTF.

At least ten counts were recorded for this clonotype. V gene TRBV3-1 combines with J gene TRBJ2-7, with a weak D call TRBD1 (5 bases). The germline V and J ends were trimmed by 4 bases and 5 bases, with 12 bases remaining between them. CDR1 and CDR2 (germline): LGHDT, YNNKEL (reference sequence). The CDR3 contains 13 residues. CDR3 sequence: CASSPPGSNEQYF. The DNA for the CDR3 is TGTGCCAGCAGCCCTCCAGGGTCGAACGAGCAGTACTTC.

This clonotype appeared many times. This chain joins TRBV11-2 and TRBJ1-2; D is unresolved. The germline CDR1 and CDR2 sequences are SGHAT and FQNNGV. V was trimmed by 1 base and J by 6 bases, leaving 12 bases between them. This CDR3 region has 14 residues. The CDR3 region has the DNA TGTGCCAGCAGCTTAGGAGGCAGTTTGGATGGCTACACCTTC. Encoded protein: CASSLGGSLDGYTF.

This clonotype was detected a few times. This chain links TRBV30 with TRBJ1-2, with 10 positions matching TRBD1. J gave up 2 bases and V 4 bases, and 7 bases lay outside the gene matches. From germline, CDR1 is GTSNPN and CDR2 SVGIG (reference sequence). The CDR3 is 15 amino acids. This chain's CDR3 is CAWTNPGQGNYGYTF. The CDR3 DNA follows: TGTGCCTGGACCAATCCGGGACAGGGGAACTATGGCTACACCTTC.

This clonotype was seen ten or more times. The chain links TRBV6-6 to TRBJ2-3, with TRBD1 matching over 8 bases. J gave up 1 base and V 3 bases, and 6 bases lay outside the gene matches. The CDR3 length is 16 residues. CDR1 MNHNY and CDR2 SVGAGI come from the germline V gene (reference sequence). The CDR3 DNA sequence: TGTGCCAGCAGTTATCGTGTGACAGGGGGCACAGATACGCAGTATTTT. This sequence encodes CASSYRVTGGTDTQYF.

This clonotype has a handful of counts. V gene TRBV20-1 combines with J gene TRBJ1-1; no clear D gene. Trimming took 1 base from V and 8 from J, leaving 17 bases between them. The germline V gene encodes CDR1 DFQATT and CDR2 SNEGSKA (reference sequence). The CDR3 has 14 amino acids. This CDR3 reads CSARGIIRGREAFF. The CDR3 nucleotides are TGCAGTGCTAGAGGGATTATTAGAGGTCGGGAAGCTTTCTTT.

In its sample, this clonotype was seen a few times. This chain uses TRBV28 with TRBJ2-5; 12 bases map to TRBD2. With V trimmed by 5 bases and J by 2 bases, 6 bases remained unmatched. In germline, CDR1 is MDHEN, CDR2 SYDVKM. This CDR3 has 16 residues. CDR3 nucleotides: TGTGCCAGCAGTACCCCGGGACTAGCGGGTCAAGAGACCCAGTACTTC. This translates into CASSTPGLAGQETQYF.

The chain combines TRBV3-1 with TRBJ2-4; TRBD2 agrees at 10 bases. The CDR3 runs to 17 residues. Germline CDR1 reads LGHDT; CDR2 reads YNNKEL (reference sequence). The ends lost 1 base at V and 4 bases at J; junction bases unmatched: 7. CDR3 sequence: CASSQVGLAGGKNIQYF. DNA for the CDR3: TGTGCCAGCAGCCAAGTCGGATTAGCGGGAGGAAAAAACATTCAGTACTTC.

In DNA form, the CDR3 reads TGTGCCAGCAGTGAAGCGGGGGTAAGACATTTCACCTACGAGCAGTACTTC. Residues: CASSEAGVRHFTYEQYF. The gene calls are TRBV2 and TRBJ2-7, with D possibly being TRBD1 or TRBD2 (5 bases each). V gave up 0 bases and J gave up 2 bases, with 17 bases separating them. The germline V gene has CDR1 SNHLY and CDR2 FYNNEI. The CDR3 sequence is 17 residues long.

This clonotype was seen a handful of times. The chain links TRBV20-1 to TRBJ2-5; 10 bases map to TRBD2. This CDR3 has 16 amino acids. The ends lost 0 bases at V and 2 bases at J; junction bases unmatched: 6. Germline values: CDR1 DFQATT, CDR2 SNEGSKA (reference sequence). Written as DNA, the CDR3 is TGCAGTGCTAGAGATTTTTCGACTAGCGGGCAAGAGACCCAGTACTTC. It codes for CSARDFSTSGQETQYF.

This clonotype was counted many times. V gene TRBV28 combines with J gene TRBJ2-1; D unresolved. Germline V gives CDR1 MDHEN, CDR2 SYDVKM. CDR3 length equals 14 residues. V was trimmed by 7 bases and J by 0 bases, leaving 10 bases between them. The CDR3 protein is CASIFGNSYNEQFF. CDR3 DNA: TGTGCCAGCATTTTTGGCAACTCCTACAATGAGCAGTTCTTC.

This clonotype was counted many times. This chain links TRBV2 with TRBJ1-5, with D unresolved. CDR1 is SNHLY and CDR2 is FYNNEI in the germline V gene. Trimming cost V 3 bases and J 6 bases, with 12 bases left between them. There are 14 residues in the CDR3. CDR3 amino acids: CASSDLLGIQPQHF. The CDR3 nucleotides are TGTGCCAGCAGTGACCTGCTGGGTATTCAGCCCCAGCATTTT.

In this sample, this clonotype turned up a few times. The rearrangement links TRBV7-6 to TRBJ1-2; 8 bases agree with TRBD1. CDR1 and CDR2 (germline): SGHVS, FNYEAQ. The junction had 10 bases not matched to a gene; V was cut back by 5 bases and J by 8 bases. This CDR3 is built from 14 residues. As DNA, the CDR3 is TGTGCCAGCAGCCCCGGTTCGGCAGGGGGCGGCTACACCTTC. Translated, it gives CASSPGSAGGGYTF.

The genes are TRBV12-3 or TRBV12-4 and TRBJ2-1; D not resolved. V lost 2 bases and J 5 bases, leaving 4 bases between the germline ends. The CDR3 totals 12 residues. CDR3 bases: TGTGCCAGCAGTTTATACGACAATGAGCAGTTCTTC. Translating gives CASSLYDNEQFF.

The chain couples TRBV28 to TRBJ1-4; possibly TRBD1 for D (5 bases). This CDR3 contains 14 residues. V lost 10 bases and J lost 3, with 15 bases in between. From germline, CDR1 is MDHEN and CDR2 SYDVKM. CDR3 protein: CATSGGGSNEKLFF. The DNA of the CDR3 is TGTGCCACCTCGGGGGGGGGGTCTAATGAAAAACTGTTTTTT.

The rearrangement links TRBV3-1 to TRBJ2-7, with 7 bases matching TRBD2. J was trimmed by 0 bases and V by 4 bases; bases with no gene match: 9. CDR3 length: 16 amino acids. Germline lookup yields CDR1 LGHDT and CDR2 YNNKEL (reference sequence). CDR3 sequence (DNA): TGTGCCAGCAGCCCTCGGGGACTATCGAACTCCTACGAGCAGTACTTC. Residues: CASSPRGLSNSYEQYF.

This clonotype showed up just a few times. V is TRBV12-5 and J is TRBJ2-2, with 10 bases identical to TRBD1. After removal of 4 bases from V and 4 bases from J, the junction contained 9 bases not matched to a gene. CDR3 length: 17 residues. CDR1 is LGHNT, CDR2 FRNRAP, per germline. The CDR3 DNA sequence: TGTGCTAGTGGTTCTCGAACCGGGACAGGGGTCACCGGGGAGCTGTTTTTT. Protein product: CASGSRTGTGVTGELFF.

This clonotype was counted at least ten times. The chain combines TRBV7-2 with TRBJ2-1, with 11 bases fitting TRBD2. Germline V gene data show CDR1 as SGHTA and CDR2 as FQGNSA. The CDR3 spans 15 residues. V was pared by 6 bases and J by 7 bases, with 8 bases of the junction left unmatched. In DNA, the CDR3 is TGTGCCAGCAGTCTAGCGGGACTAGCGGCTAATGAGCAGTTCTTC. The encoded protein is CASSLAGLAANEQFF.

This clonotype was picked up many times. This chain connects TRBV20-1 to TRBJ2-2; no clear D. The CDR3 length is 15 residues. V was cut by 0 bases and J by 0 bases, with 8 bases left in between. Germline CDR1 reads DFQATT; CDR2 reads SNEGSKA (reference sequence). CDR3 in DNA: TGCAGTGCTAGAGATGTGGGCGCGAACACCGGGGAGCTGTTTTTT. Its translation: CSARDVGANTGELFF.

This clonotype has a count of ten or more. The chain employs TRBV2 and TRBJ2-2; D remains ambiguous. V was pared by 0 bases and J by 0 bases, with 5 bases between. CDR3 length: 15 amino acids. Germline CDR1 and CDR2: SNHLY and FYNNEI. Here the CDR3 reads CASSEARTNTGELFF. The CDR3 nucleotides read TGTGCCAGCAGTGAAGCCAGGACGAACACCGGGGAGCTGTTTTTT.

V gene TRBV10-3 combines with J gene TRBJ2-3; TRBD1 aligns across 7 bases. The germline CDR1 and CDR2 sequences are ENHRY and SYGVKD. This CDR3 is 14 amino acids long. V was clipped by 9 bases and J by 6 bases; unmatched bases: 12. CDR3 loop: CAITGDWERDTQYF. Here the CDR3 DNA reads TGTGCCATTACAGGGGATTGGGAGAGGGATACGCAGTATTTT.

This clonotype occurred a few times. The V gene is TRBV5-1, the J gene TRBJ2-1; TRBD2 agrees at 7 bases. CDR1 is SGHRS and CDR2 is YFSETQ in the germline V gene. V dropped 7 bases and J dropped 2; count of bases not matched to a gene: 6. The CDR3 has 14 amino acids. CDR3 nucleotides: TGCGCCAGCCAGCGGGGAGGCCCCTACAATGAGCAGTTCTTC. Protein product: CASQRGGPYNEQFF.

This clonotype was counted many times. This sequence joins TRBV20-1 and TRBJ2-3; TRBD2 agrees at 10 bases. J was trimmed by 2 bases and V by 6 bases; bases with no gene match: 14. In germline, CDR1 is DFQATT, CDR2 SNEGSKA (reference sequence). The CDR3 is 17 residues long. CDR3 residues: CSARAGLAHYSTDTQYF. The CDR3 DNA is TGCAGTGCCCGAGCGGGACTAGCGCATTACTCCACAGATACGCAGTATTTT.

The rearrangement uses TRBV28 and TRBJ2-7; a weak D match, TRBD1 (7 bases). V was shortened by 4 bases and J by 0 bases, with 10 bases between the two germline ends. Germline CDR1 is MDHEN and CDR2 is SYDVKM. This CDR3 comprises 14 residues. CDR3 nucleotides: TGTGCCAGCAGTTCAGGGGGGCCCTCCTACGAGCAGTACTTC. Translation gives CASSSGGPSYEQYF.

This clonotype was seen many times. The rearrangement joins TRBV12-3 or TRBV12-4 to TRBJ2-7; 9 bases agree with TRBD1. The CDR3 is made up of 14 amino acids. The junction had 4 bases not matched to a gene; V was cut back by 3 bases and J by 4 bases. DNA for the CDR3: TGTGCCAGCAGTTTCGGGGACAGGGAATACGAGCAGTACTTC. The encoded protein is CASSFGDREYEQYF.

The genes are TRBV20-1 and TRBJ2-1; D may be TRBD2 (7 bases). CDR1 DFQATT and CDR2 SNEGSKA come from the germline V gene (reference sequence). V lost 6 bases to trimming and J lost 4 bases, with 16 bases between them. CDR3 length: 14 amino acids. Here the CDR3 DNA reads TGCAGTGCCAGCCGGCGGGGGCAGTACAATGAGCAGTTCTTC. Protein: CSASRRGQYNEQFF.

The J gene is TRBJ2-5, the V gene TRBV5-1; a possible D gene is TRBD2 (6 bases). Germline V gene lookup returns CDR1 SGHRS and CDR2 YFSETQ. CDR3 length equals 16 residues. V was clipped by 6 bases and J by 5 bases, with 23 bases between them. In nucleotides, the CDR3 is TGCGCCAGCAAATTGAAGTTGGCGGGGCCGGGTGAGACCCAGTACTTC. It codes for CASKLKLAGPGETQYF.